The clone carrying this T cell receptor beta chain was counted a single time. The germline CDR1 and CDR2 sequences are MNHNY and SVGAGI (reference sequence). The CDR3 length is 15 residues. The V and J ends lost 5 bases and 3 bases, in that order; junction bases with no gene match: 7. This specimen comes from a study of PD-L1 blockade in urothelial cancer. The table came from immunoSEQ multiplex PCR; TCRdb's copy has only in-frame clones and leaves some out. The sample consists of approximately 79,000 clones, roughly 87% of them appearing once. The TCR was taken from a woman in her seventies with urothelial cancer. This specimen was PBMCs, taken around atezolizumab (anti-PD-L1) treatment. The chain links TRBV6-6 to TRBJ1-1, with 9 bases that match TRBD1. CDR3 nucleotide sequence: TGTGCCAGCAGTACTACAGGGGGCTCATACACTGAAGCTTTCTTT. Translating gives CASSTTGGSYTEAFF.